Included here is one T cell receptor (beta chain) sequence, with context. As yet, its antigen is unknown. Template switching by 5'RACE produced TCR cDNA, adding a universal primer site and UMIs. TCRdb processed the 5' RACE reads anew with MiXCR; each CDR3 protein has one entry. The data contain some 110,000 distinct CDR3 sequences, about 7.8% of them singletons. The data originate from a study of T cells after yellow fever vaccination. Overall study findings and caveats: Contaminating bulk clonotypes could be abundant in FACS-sorted repertoires.

Germline CDR1 reads GTSNPN; CDR2 reads SVGIG (reference sequence). This CDR3 region has 13 residues. V was trimmed by 4 bases and J by 6 bases, leaving 16 bases between them. The sequencing here drew on CD4+ T cells sorted from PBMCs, taken about 41 days after the first yellow fever vaccination. The chain uses TRBV30 and TRBJ2-7; D is perhaps TRBD2 (7 bases). This sequence originates from a man in his late teens or twenties who received the YFV17D yellow fever vaccine. The CDR3 region is CAWTWGGASEQYF. The CDR3 nucleotides read TGTGCCTGGACATGGGGGGGCGCGTCCGAGCAGTACTTC. Together with reference TRBV30 and TRBJ2-7, the CDR3 gives the full variable domain: SQTIHQWPATLVQPVGSPLSLECTVEGTSNPNLYWYRQAAGRGLQLLFYSVGIGQISSEVPQNLSASRPQDRQFILSSKKLLLSDSGFYLCAWTWGGASEQYFGPGTRLTVT.